This record looks at one T cell receptor beta chain sequence and its context. Its antigen is unknown. The sample is drawn from a study of cytomegalovirus exposure and HLA in healthy donors. V lost 1 base to trimming and J lost 8 bases; unmatched junction nucleotides: 3. Germline V gives CDR1 SEHNR, CDR2 FQNEAQ (reference sequence). This CDR3 has 14 residues. Study findings and constraints: In a later analysis, productive TCRs from donors in an Asian-associated ancestry cluster reportedly carried fewer N-insertions than the cohort mean. In a later analysis, common viral pathogens appeared linked to several of the most significant clusters.

60 Vbeta and 13 Jbeta primers were used in PCR. Authors' data handling: A later analysis tallied about 80 million unique TCR beta chains, 10 million to 12 million of them shared. Here immunoSEQ multiplex PCR was the method, and the copy in TCRdb shows in-frame clones only, minus some. V, J and clone size reflect that table, while D and trimming were determined from the DNA. Of 100,000 to 150,000 clones in the sample, around three quarters are singletons; the top ten hold roughly 5.5%. The clonotype originates from a man aged 25 to 45 in good health and CMV-seronegative. The sequenced sample was PBMCs. The chain joins TRBV7-9 to TRBJ1-4; 8 bases fit TRBD1. CDR3 DNA sequence: TGTGCCAGCAGCTTAGGGGACAGGAGGGAAAAACTGTTTTTT. Amino acids: CASSLGDRREKLFF.